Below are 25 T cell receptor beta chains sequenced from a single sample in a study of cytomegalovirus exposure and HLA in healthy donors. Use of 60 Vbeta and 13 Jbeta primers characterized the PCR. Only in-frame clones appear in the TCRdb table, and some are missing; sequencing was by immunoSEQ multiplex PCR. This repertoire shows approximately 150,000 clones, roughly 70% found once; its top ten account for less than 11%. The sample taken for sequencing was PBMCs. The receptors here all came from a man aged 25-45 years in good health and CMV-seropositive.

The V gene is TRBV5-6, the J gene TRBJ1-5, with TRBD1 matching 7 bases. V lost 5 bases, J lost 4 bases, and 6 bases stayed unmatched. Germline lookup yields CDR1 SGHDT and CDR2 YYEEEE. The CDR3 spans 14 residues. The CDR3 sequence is CASRFSGGNQPQHF. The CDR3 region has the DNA TGTGCCAGCAGGTTCTCAGGGGGGAATCAGCCCCAGCATTTT.

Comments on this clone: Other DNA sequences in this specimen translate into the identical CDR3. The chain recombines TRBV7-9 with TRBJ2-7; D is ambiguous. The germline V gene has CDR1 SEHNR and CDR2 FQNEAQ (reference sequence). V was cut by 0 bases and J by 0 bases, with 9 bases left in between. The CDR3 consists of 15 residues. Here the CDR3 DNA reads TGTGCCAGCAGCTTAGCGGAGACTCCCTCCTACGAGCAGTACTTC. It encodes CASSLAETPSYEQYF.

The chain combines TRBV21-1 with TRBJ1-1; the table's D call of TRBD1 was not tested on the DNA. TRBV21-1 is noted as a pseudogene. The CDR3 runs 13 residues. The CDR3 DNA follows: TGTGCCACACATGGGGCAGGGGAAACTGAAGCTTTCTTT. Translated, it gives CATHGAGETEAFF.

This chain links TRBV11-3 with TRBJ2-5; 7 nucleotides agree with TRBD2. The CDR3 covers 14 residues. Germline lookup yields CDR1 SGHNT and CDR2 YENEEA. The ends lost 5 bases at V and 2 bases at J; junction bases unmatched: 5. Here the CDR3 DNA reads TGTGCCAGCAGCCCGCGGACTAGACAAGAGACCCAGTACTTC. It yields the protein CASSPRTRQETQYF. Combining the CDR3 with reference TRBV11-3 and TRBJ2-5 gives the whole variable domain EAGVVQSPRYKIIEKKQPVAFWCNPISGHNTLYWYLQNLGQGPELLIRYENEEAVDDSQLPKDRFSAERLKGVDSTLKIQPAELGDSAVYLCASSPRTRQETQYFGPGTRLLVL.

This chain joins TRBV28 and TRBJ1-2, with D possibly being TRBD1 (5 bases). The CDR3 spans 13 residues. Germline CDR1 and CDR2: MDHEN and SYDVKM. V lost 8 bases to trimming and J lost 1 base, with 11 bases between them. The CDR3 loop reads CASHQGVNYGYTF. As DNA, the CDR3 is TGTGCCAGCCACCAAGGGGTTAACTATGGCTACACCTTC.

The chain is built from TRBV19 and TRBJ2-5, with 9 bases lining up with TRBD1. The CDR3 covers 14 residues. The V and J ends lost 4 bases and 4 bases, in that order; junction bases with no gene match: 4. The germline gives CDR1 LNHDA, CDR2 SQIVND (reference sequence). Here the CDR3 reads CASSTGQGRETQYF. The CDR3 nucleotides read TGTGCCAGTAGTACCGGACAGGGGAGAGAGACCCAGTACTTC.

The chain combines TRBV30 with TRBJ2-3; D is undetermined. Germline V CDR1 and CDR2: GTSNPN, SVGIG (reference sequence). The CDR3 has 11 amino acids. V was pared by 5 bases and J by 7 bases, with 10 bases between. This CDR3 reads CAWRVRNTQYF. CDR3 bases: TGTGCCTGGCGGGTTAGAAATACGCAGTATTTT.

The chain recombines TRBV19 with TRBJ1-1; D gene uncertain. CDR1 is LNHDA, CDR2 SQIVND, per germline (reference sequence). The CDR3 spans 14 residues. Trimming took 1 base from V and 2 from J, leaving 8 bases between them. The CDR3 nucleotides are TGTGCCAGTAGTATAGCAAGCAAAAACACTGAAGCTTTCTTT. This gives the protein CASSIASKNTEAFF.

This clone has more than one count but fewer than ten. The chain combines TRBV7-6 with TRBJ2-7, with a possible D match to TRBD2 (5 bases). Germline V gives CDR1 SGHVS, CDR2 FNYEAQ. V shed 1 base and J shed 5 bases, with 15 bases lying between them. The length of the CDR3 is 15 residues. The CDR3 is CASSLGGFLPNEQYF. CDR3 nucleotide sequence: TGTGCCAGCAGCTTAGGAGGGTTTCTTCCCAACGAGCAGTACTTC.

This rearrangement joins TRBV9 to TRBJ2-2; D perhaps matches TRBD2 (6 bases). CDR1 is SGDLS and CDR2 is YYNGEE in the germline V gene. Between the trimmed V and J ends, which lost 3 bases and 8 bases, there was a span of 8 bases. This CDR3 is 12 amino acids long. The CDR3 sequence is CASSGGGGELFF. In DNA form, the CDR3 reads TGTGCCAGCAGCGGAGGAGGGGGGGAGCTGTTTTTT. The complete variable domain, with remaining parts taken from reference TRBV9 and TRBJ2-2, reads DSGVTQTPKHLITATGQRVTLRCSPRSGDLSVYWYQQSLDQGLQFLIQYYNGEERAKGNILERFSAQQFPDLHSELNLSSLELGDSALYFCASSGGGGELFFGEGSRLTVL.

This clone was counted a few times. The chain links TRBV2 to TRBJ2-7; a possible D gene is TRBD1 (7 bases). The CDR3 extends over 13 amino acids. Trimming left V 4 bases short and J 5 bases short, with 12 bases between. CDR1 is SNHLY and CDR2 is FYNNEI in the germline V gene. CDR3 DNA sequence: TGTGCCAGCAGTGGACAGGGAGGAGACGAGCAGTACTTC. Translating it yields CASSGQGGDEQYF.

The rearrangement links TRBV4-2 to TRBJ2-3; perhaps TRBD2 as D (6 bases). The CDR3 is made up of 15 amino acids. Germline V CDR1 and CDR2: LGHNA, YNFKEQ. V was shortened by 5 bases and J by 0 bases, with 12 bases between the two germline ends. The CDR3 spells CASSDEGGSTDTQYF. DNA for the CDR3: TGTGCCAGCAGCGATGAGGGAGGAAGCACAGATACGCAGTATTTT.

In DNA, the CDR3 is TGTGCCAGCAGTGGACAGGGGGTGGCTGGAAACACCATATATTTT. As protein: CASSGQGVAGNTIYF. The V call is TRBV2, the J call TRBJ1-3, with 9 bases identical to TRBD1. Germline lookup yields CDR1 SNHLY and CDR2 FYNNEI. Trimming cost V 4 bases and J 2 bases; bases outside gene matches: 3. The CDR3 is made up of 15 amino acids.

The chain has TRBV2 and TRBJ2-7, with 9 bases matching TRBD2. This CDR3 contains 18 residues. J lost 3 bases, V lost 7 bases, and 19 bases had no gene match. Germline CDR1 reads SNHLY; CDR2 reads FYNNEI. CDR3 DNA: TGTGCCAGCATCTCGGGATGGGCGGGAGGGCCCTCAATCTACGAGCAGTACTTC. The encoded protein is CASISGWAGGPSIYEQYF. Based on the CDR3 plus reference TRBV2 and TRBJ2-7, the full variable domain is EPEVTQTPSHQVTQMGQEVILRCVPISNHLYFYWYRQILGQKVEFLVSFYNNEISEKSEIFDDQFSVERPDGSNFTLKIRSTKLEDSAMYFCASISGWAGGPSIYEQYFGPGTRLTVT.

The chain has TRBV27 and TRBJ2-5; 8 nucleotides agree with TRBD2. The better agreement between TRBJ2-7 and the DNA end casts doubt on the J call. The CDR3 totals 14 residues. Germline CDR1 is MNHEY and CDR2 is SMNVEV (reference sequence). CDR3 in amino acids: CASSPRGGEDEQYF. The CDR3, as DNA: TGTGCCAGCAGTCCCCGGGGGGGAGAGGACGAGCAGTACTTC.

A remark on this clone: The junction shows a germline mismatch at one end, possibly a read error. The CDR3 bases are TGTGCCAGCAGTGACTCGGCGGGAGGCCGGGATATGCAGTATTTT. Residues: CASSDSAGGRDMQYF. The V call is TRBV6-4, the J call TRBJ2-3, with TRBD2 matching over 8 bases. CDR3 length equals 15 residues. Germline V gene data show CDR1 as MRHNA and CDR2 as SNTAGT.

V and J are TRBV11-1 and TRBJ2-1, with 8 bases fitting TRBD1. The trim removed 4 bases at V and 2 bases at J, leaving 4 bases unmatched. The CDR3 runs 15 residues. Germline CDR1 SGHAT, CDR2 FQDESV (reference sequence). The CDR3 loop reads CASSSADRAYNEQFF. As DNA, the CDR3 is TGTGCCAGCAGCTCCGCGGACAGGGCCTACAATGAGCAGTTCTTC. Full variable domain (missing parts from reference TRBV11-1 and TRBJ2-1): EAEVAQSPRYKITEKSQAVAFWCDPISGHATLYWYRQILGQGPELLVQFQDESVVDDSQLPKDRFSAERLKGVDSTLKIQPAELGDSAMYLCASSSADRAYNEQFFGPGTRLTVL.

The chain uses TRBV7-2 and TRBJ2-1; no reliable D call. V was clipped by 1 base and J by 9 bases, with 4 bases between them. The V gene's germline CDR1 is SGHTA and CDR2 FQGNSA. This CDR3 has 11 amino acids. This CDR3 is CASSLVSEQFF. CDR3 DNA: TGTGCCAGCAGCTTAGTGAGTGAGCAGTTCTTC.

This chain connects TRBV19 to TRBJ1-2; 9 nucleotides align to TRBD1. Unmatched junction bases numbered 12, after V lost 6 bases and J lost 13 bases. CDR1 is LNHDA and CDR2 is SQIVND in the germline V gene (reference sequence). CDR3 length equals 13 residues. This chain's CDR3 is CASSLVGQGVTTF. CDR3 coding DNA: TGTGCCAGTAGCTTGGTGGGACAGGGCGTTACCACCTTC. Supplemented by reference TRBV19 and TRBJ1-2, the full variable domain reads DGGITQSPKYLFRKEGQNVTLSCEQNLNHDAMYWYRQDPGQGLRLIYYSQIVNDFQKGDIAEGYSVSREKKESFPLTVTSAQKNPTAFYLCASSLVGQGVTTFGSGTRLTVV.

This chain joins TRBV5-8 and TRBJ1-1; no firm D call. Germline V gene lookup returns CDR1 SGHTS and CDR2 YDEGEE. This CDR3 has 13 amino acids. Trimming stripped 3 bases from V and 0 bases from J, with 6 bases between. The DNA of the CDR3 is TGTGCCAGCAGCTATCAGATGAACACTGAAGCTTTCTTT. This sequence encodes CASSYQMNTEAFF. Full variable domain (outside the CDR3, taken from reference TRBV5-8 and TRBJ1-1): EAGVTQSPTHLIKTRGQQATLRCSPISGHTSVYWYQQALGLGLQFLLWYDEGEERNRGNFPPRFSGRQFPNYSSELNVNALELEDSALYLCASSYQMNTEAFFGQGTRLTVV.

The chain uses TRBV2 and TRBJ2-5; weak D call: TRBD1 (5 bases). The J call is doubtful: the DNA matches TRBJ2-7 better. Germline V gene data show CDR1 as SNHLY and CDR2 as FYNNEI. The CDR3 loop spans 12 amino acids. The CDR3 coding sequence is TGTGCCAGCAGAGGGGATGGGAACGAGCAGTACTTC. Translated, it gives CASRGDGNEQYF.

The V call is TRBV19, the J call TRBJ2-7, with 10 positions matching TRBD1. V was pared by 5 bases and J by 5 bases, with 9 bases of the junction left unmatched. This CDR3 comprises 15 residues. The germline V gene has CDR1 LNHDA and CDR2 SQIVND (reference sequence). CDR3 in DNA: TGTGCCAGTAGTCCTGGGACAGGGGCTATTGACGAGCAGTACTTC. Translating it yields CASSPGTGAIDEQYF.

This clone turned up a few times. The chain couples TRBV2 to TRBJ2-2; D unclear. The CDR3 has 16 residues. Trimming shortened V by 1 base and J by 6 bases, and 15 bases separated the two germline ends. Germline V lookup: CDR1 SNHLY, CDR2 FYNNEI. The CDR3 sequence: CASSEERLVSSGELFF. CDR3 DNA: TGTGCCAGCAGTGAAGAGAGGCTAGTTTCTTCCGGGGAGCTGTTTTTT.

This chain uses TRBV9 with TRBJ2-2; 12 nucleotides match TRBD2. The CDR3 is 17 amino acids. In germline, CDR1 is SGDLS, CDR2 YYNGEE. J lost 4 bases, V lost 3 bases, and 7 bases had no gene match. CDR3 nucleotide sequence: TGTGCCAGCAGCGCTAGCGGGAGGGCCTTAGGCACCGGGGAGCTGTTTTTT. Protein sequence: CASSASGRALGTGELFF. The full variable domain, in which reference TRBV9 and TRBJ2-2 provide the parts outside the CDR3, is DSGVTQTPKHLITATGQRVTLRCSPRSGDLSVYWYQQSLDQGLQFLIQYYNGEERAKGNILERFSAQQFPDLHSELNLSSLELGDSALYFCASSASGRALGTGELFFGEGSRLTVL.

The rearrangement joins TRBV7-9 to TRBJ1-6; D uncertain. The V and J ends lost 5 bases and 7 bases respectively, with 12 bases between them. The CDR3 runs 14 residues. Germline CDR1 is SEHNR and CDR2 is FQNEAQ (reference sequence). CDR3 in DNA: TGTGCCAGCAGCCCCACGGCAGCGAATTCACCCCTCCACTTT. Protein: CASSPTAANSPLHF.